This T cell receptor (beta chain) was retrieved from a study of Graves' ophthalmopathy and Graves' hyperthyroidism. About the study: A follow-up of 18 months without ophthalmopathy meant that hyperthyroidism was stable.

As concerns this clonotype: Its target is not known.

RNA transcripts were the source from which TCR beta CDR3 regions were amplified. RT-PCR was first run with HTBI primers, then multiplex PCR in a second round. TCRdb reanalysed the multiplex PCR reads using MiXCR and keeps one entry per CDR3 protein. The sample has approximately 1.2 million distinct CDR3 sequences, about two fifths seen once. Study-wide results and limits: Blood also carried most expanded thyroid clonotypes exceeding 0.001 frequency. The study's model predicted ophthalmopathy progression at 65% to 71% sensitivity and 72.22% specificity. Sensitivity reached just under 90% and specificity 75% to 82% for a 13-signature model separating ophthalmopathy from stable hyperthyroidism.

The CDR3 sequence is 15 residues long. V lost 3 bases, J lost 5 bases, and 5 bases stayed unmatched. Germline assignment: CDR1 SGHTA and CDR2 FQGNSA. The V gene is TRBV7-2, the J gene TRBJ2-2; 8 positions match TRBD1. Sequencing input: peripheral blood or thyroid tissue (not recorded which). This sequence was found in an adult man with Graves' hyperthyroidism. The CDR3 region has the DNA TGTGCCAGCAGCTTGGACAGGGCATGGACCGGGGAGCTGTTTTTT. Translating gives CASSLDRAWTGELFF.